The 21 T cell receptor beta chains in this list originate from one sample, sequenced in a study of PD-1 blockade in classical Hodgkin lymphoma. The protocol was immunoSEQ multiplex PCR, while the TCRdb copy is restricted to in-frame clones and leaves out a portion. This table has some 93,000 clones, roughly 78% appearing once. Noted time point: cycle 4 day 1 (C4D1), after 6 weeks of nivolumab. Every patient experienced relapse after autologous stem cell transplantation, and brentuximab vedotin exposure varied. The source material was peripheral blood mononuclear cells (PBMCs), sampled before the fourth cycle of nivolumab. The source is a human donor with classical Hodgkin lymphoma.

In nucleotides, the CDR3 is TGTGCCAGCAGCGCCGAGGGACGGATGAACACTGAAGCTTTCTTT. Translated, it gives CASSAEGRMNTEAFF. The chain recombines TRBV21-1 with TRBJ1-1. TRBV21-1 corresponds to a pseudogene. CDR3 length: 15 amino acids.

The chain uses TRBV5-1 and TRBJ2-7, with D tentatively TRBD1 (5 bases). The germline V and J ends were trimmed by 1 base and 7 bases, with 9 bases remaining between them. There are 12 residues in the CDR3. Germline V gene lookup returns CDR1 SGHRS and CDR2 YFSETQ. CDR3 amino acids: CASSLNTGEQYF. Written as DNA, the CDR3 is TGCGCCAGCAGCTTGAATACAGGAGAGCAGTACTTC.

This chain uses TRBV30 with TRBJ2-7; D is undetermined. CDR1 and CDR2 (germline): GTSNPN, SVGIG (reference sequence). Trimming shortened V by 2 bases and J by 5 bases, and 4 bases separated the two germline ends. This CDR3 has 10 amino acids. CDR3 in amino acids: CAWSRDEQYF. CDR3 nucleotides: TGTGCCTGGAGTAGGGACGAGCAGTACTTC. The variable domain in full, with the rest retrieved from reference TRBV30 and TRBJ2-7, is SQTIHQWPATLVQPVGSPLSLECTVEGTSNPNLYWYRQAAGRGLQLLFYSVGIGQISSEVPQNLSASRPQDRQFILSSKKLLLSDSGFYLCAWSRDEQYFGPGTRLTVT.

This chain connects TRBV19 to TRBJ1-2, with D perhaps matching TRBD1 (6 bases). Between the trimmed V and J ends, which lost 7 bases and 1 base, there was a span of 13 bases. The CDR3 is made up of 14 amino acids. Germline CDR1 is LNHDA and CDR2 is SQIVND (reference sequence). CDR3: CASTPSRGNYGYTF. The CDR3 nucleotides are TGTGCCAGTACCCCCAGCAGGGGTAACTATGGCTACACCTTC.

V is TRBV4-1 and J is TRBJ1-4; tentatively, D is TRBD1 (5 bases). CDR1 MGHRA and CDR2 YSYEKL come from the germline V gene. This CDR3 comprises 16 residues. Trimming removed 1 base from V and 8 bases from J, with 17 bases in between. DNA for the CDR3: TGCGCCAGCAGCCAAGTTATCGGGGGGGTTAAAGAAAAACTGTTTTTT. Translated, it gives CASSQVIGGVKEKLFF.

The chain has TRBV30 and TRBJ2-2; D is uncertain. Trimming cost V 4 bases and J 4 bases, with 10 bases left between them. The CDR3 is made up of 13 amino acids. Germline CDR1 GTSNPN, CDR2 SVGIG (reference sequence). DNA for the CDR3: TGTGCCTGGAACCACTTCAGCACCGGGGAGCTGTTTTTT. This translates into CAWNHFSTGELFF.

The genes are TRBV9 and TRBJ1-2; possibly TRBD1 for D (6 bases). The V end was cut by 0 bases, the J end by 2 bases, with 14 bases between. CDR1 and CDR2 (germline): SGDLS, YYNGEE. The length of the CDR3 is 16 residues. This chain's CDR3 is CASSVEGGGPNYGYTF. CDR3 DNA sequence: TGTGCCAGCAGCGTAGAGGGGGGAGGGCCGAACTATGGCTACACCTTC.

On this clone: Other DNA variants within this sample encode the same CDR3. The V and J genes are TRBV9 and TRBJ2-7; D gene unclear. The CDR3 consists of 13 residues. Per germline, CDR1 SGDLS and CDR2 YYNGEE. V lost 0 bases and J 2 bases, leaving 6 bases between the germline ends. For the CDR3, the DNA is TGTGCCAGCAGCGTAGGATTAGCCTACGAGCAGTACTTC. It translates to CASSVGLAYEQYF.

V usage is TRBV7-9 and J usage is TRBJ2-1; D is unresolved. This CDR3 spans 15 amino acids. With 1 base removed from V and 5 bases from J, the gap between germline ends came to 12 bases. Germline CDR1 is SEHNR and CDR2 is FQNEAQ (reference sequence). The CDR3: CASSLVWMDHNEQFF. The DNA for the CDR3 is TGTGCCAGCAGCTTAGTTTGGATGGACCACAATGAGCAGTTCTTC.

The V call is TRBV4-2, the J call TRBJ2-3, with D uncertain. The CDR3 runs to 14 residues. The germline V gene has CDR1 LGHNA and CDR2 YNFKEQ. With 0 bases removed from V and 4 bases from J, the gap between germline ends came to 8 bases. Written as DNA, the CDR3 is TGTGCCAGCAGCCAAGATCGAGCCGCAGATACGCAGTATTTT. Its protein product is CASSQDRAADTQYF.

The chain links TRBV10-3 to TRBJ2-1; the match to TRBD2 covers 8 bases. Germline trimming cut 8 bases from V and 3 bases from J; bases unmatched to any gene: 6. CDR3 length: 14 amino acids. CDR1 and CDR2 from the germline V gene are ENHRY and SYGVKD. The CDR3 protein is CAILASGRYNEQFF. As DNA, the CDR3 is TGTGCCATCTTGGCTAGCGGGCGCTACAATGAGCAGTTCTTC.

The rearrangement links TRBV11-3 to TRBJ2-7; D possibly corresponds to TRBD1 (7 bases). V was cut by 4 bases and J by 4 bases, with 20 bases left in between. CDR1 SGHNT and CDR2 YENEEA come from the germline V gene. The CDR3 is 16 amino acids. CDR3 amino acids: CASSSSRGAGSYEQYF. The CDR3 DNA reads TGTGCCAGCAGCTCGAGCAGGGGGGCAGGATCTTACGAGCAGTACTTC. The variable domain in full, with the rest retrieved from reference TRBV11-3 and TRBJ2-7, is EAGVVQSPRYKIIEKKQPVAFWCNPISGHNTLYWYLQNLGQGPELLIRYENEEAVDDSQLPKDRFSAERLKGVDSTLKIQPAELGDSAVYLCASSSSRGAGSYEQYFGPGTRLTVT.

The chain recombines TRBV18 with TRBJ1-2; 9 bases agree with TRBD1. Trimming removed 0 bases from V and 13 bases from J; junction bases left unmatched: 12. The CDR3 runs to 15 residues. Looked up from germline, CDR1 is KGHSH and CDR2 is LQKENI. Here the CDR3 DNA reads TGTGCCAGCTCACCACCGTACCGGGAGGGACAGGGCCCCACCTTC. Translation: CASSPPYREGQGPTF.

V gene TRBV28 combines with J gene TRBJ1-1, with a possible D match to TRBD1 (5 bases). The CDR3 totals 13 residues. Germline V lookup: CDR1 MDHEN, CDR2 SYDVKM. Trimming pared 6 bases from V and 1 base from J, leaving 9 bases between. CDR3 residues: CASRPQGNTEAFF. The CDR3 DNA sequence: TGTGCCAGCAGACCTCAGGGGAACACTGAAGCTTTCTTT.

V usage is TRBV9 and J usage is TRBJ2-1; 9 nucleotides agree with TRBD2. V shed 0 bases, J shed 3 bases, and the junction held 1 base outside the gene matches. This CDR3 region has 15 residues. Germline V CDR1 and CDR2: SGDLS, YYNGEE. CDR3 DNA sequence: TGTGCCAGCAGCGTAGGACTAGCGGTCTACAATGAGCAGTTCTTC. Amino acid sequence: CASSVGLAVYNEQFF. Based on the CDR3 plus reference TRBV9 and TRBJ2-1, the full variable domain is DSGVTQTPKHLITATGQRVTLRCSPRSGDLSVYWYQQSLDQGLQFLIQYYNGEERAKGNILERFSAQQFPDLHSELNLSSLELGDSALYFCASSVGLAVYNEQFFGPGTRLTVL.

The chain carries TRBV7-2 and TRBJ1-5, with a tentative D call TRBD1 (5 bases). V was clipped by 4 bases and J by 5 bases, with 9 bases between them. CDR3 length: 13 residues. Germline CDR1 reads SGHTA; CDR2 reads FQGNSA. The CDR3 region is CASSYQTDQPQHF. CDR3 nucleotide sequence: TGTGCCAGCAGCTACCAGACAGATCAGCCCCAGCATTTT.

The sample holds one count of this clone. The rearrangement joins TRBV19 to TRBJ2-6, with 8 positions matching TRBD1. CDR3 length equals 17 residues. V trimming: 3 bases; J trimming: 2 bases; junction bases outside the gene matches: 6. Per the germline V gene, CDR1 is LNHDA and CDR2 is SQIVND (reference sequence). The CDR3 DNA follows: TGTGCCAGTAGTATCCGCTCAGGGGGCACTGGGGCCAACGTCCTGACTTTC. It encodes CASSIRSGGTGANVLTF. The whole variable domain, remainder taken from reference TRBV19 and TRBJ2-6, is DGGITQSPKYLFRKEGQNVTLSCEQNLNHDAMYWYRQDPGQGLRLIYYSQIVNDFQKGDIAEGYSVSREKKESFPLTVTSAQKNPTAFYLCASSIRSGGTGANVLTFGAGSRLTVL.

This clone was picked up a small number of times. This sequence joins TRBV6-5 and TRBJ2-7; 10 bases match TRBD1. The CDR3 loop spans 14 amino acids. Germline values: CDR1 MNHEY, CDR2 SVGAGI. V gave up 5 bases and J gave up 5 bases; unmatched junction bases: 6. The CDR3 sequence is CASSSLGTGDEQYF. The CDR3 nucleotides read TGTGCCAGCAGTAGTCTCGGGACAGGGGACGAGCAGTACTTC.

The rearrangement joins TRBV7-2 to TRBJ1-5; D is perhaps TRBD1 (5 bases). Germline lookup yields CDR1 SGHTA and CDR2 FQGNSA. The CDR3 has 16 residues. V lost 1 base and J lost 1, with 11 bases in between. CDR3 in amino acids: CASSLGGGTSNQPQHF. The DNA for the CDR3 is TGTGCCAGCAGCTTAGGGGGGGGTACGAGCAATCAGCCCCAGCATTTT.

This CDR3 is CASSYRSNYGYTF. The DNA for the CDR3 is TGTGCCAGCAGTTACAGGTCTAACTATGGCTACACCTTC. This rearrangement joins TRBV6-6 to TRBJ1-2; D not certain. Germline V lookup: CDR1 MNHNY, CDR2 SVGAGI (reference sequence). This CDR3 has 13 residues. Trimming shortened V by 2 bases and J by 0 bases, and 4 bases separated the two germline ends.

The gene calls are TRBV5-1 and TRBJ1-2, with 9 bases fitting TRBD1. This CDR3 region has 13 residues. Per germline, CDR1 SGHRS and CDR2 YFSETQ. V dropped 5 bases and J dropped 8; count of bases not matched to a gene: 7. CDR3 in amino acids: CASSQTGGLGYTF. The DNA for the CDR3 is TGCGCCAGCAGTCAAACAGGGGGCTTGGGCTACACCTTC.